This T cell receptor beta chain was found in a study of OX40 agonist ivuxolimab in advanced cancers. Concerning this clone itself: What it binds is not known.

Cycle 7 day 1, cycle 4 day 1, and baseline were the timepoints at which blood was sampled. Unmatched junction bases numbered 9, after V lost 4 bases and J lost 5 bases. The germline V gene has CDR1 SNHLY and CDR2 FYNNEI. This CDR3 has 15 amino acids. Profiling relied on immunoSEQ multiplex PCR, and the TCRdb table lists in-frame clones only, not all of them. Of under 25,000 clones in the sample, around 67% were seen once. General study findings and limits: Among the lowest peripheral clonal expansion occurred in 0.1-3.0 mg/kg partial responders.

The rearrangement uses TRBV2 and TRBJ2-3, with 7 nucleotides matching TRBD2. This receptor was taken from an adult with an advanced solid tumor such as melanoma, head and neck, liver or kidney cancer. The material was CD4+ or CD8+ T cells sorted from blood, obtained in a trial of the OX40 agonist ivuxolimab. CDR3 DNA sequence: TGTGCCAGCAGTGGCCGGGACTACCAGGGAGATACGCAGTATTTT. It encodes CASSGRDYQGDTQYF.